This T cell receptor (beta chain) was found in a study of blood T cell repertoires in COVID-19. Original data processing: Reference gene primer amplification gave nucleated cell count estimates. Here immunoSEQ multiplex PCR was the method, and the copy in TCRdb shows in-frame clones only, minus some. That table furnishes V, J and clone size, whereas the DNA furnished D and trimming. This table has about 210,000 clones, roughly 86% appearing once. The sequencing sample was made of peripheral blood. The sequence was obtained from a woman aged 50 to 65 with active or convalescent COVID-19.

CDR3 nucleotides: TGTGCCAGCAGCCAAGATTGGGGGGGCCCGTCTTGGGTGCAGTTCTTC. Residues: CASSQDWGGPSWVQFF. This rearrangement joins TRBV14 to TRBJ2-1; maybe TRBD2 (7 bases). Trimming took off 0 bases at V and 12 bases at J, with 21 bases between the two ends. Germline V gene sequence: CDR1 SGHDN, CDR2 FVKESK. The CDR3 totals 16 residues.